The sequence of this TCR beta chain was determined in a study of blood T cell repertoires in COVID-19. The wider study: Material from acute and convalescent COVID-19 was sourced from the United States, Italy and Spain.

The V gene lost 4 bases and the J gene lost 0 bases, with 19 bases spanning the gap. The CDR3 covers 18 residues. The V gene's germline CDR1 is LNHDA and CDR2 SQIVND (reference sequence). The assay was immunoSEQ multiplex PCR, and TCRdb's table has in-frame clones only and misses some. The repertoire holds hundreds of thousands of clones, with roughly nine tenths as singletons. The sample taken for sequencing was PBMCs or T cells enriched from blood (not recorded which). The V gene is TRBV19, the J gene TRBJ2-1, with TRBD1 as a possible D gene (5 bases). The receptor was derived from a woman in her fifties or sixties in a cohort exposed to, infected with or recovered from COVID-19 (not recorded which). CDR3 sequence: CASSKGPRMTSSYNEQFF. DNA of the CDR3: TGTGCCAGTAGTAAGGGGCCACGAATGACGAGCTCCTACAATGAGCAGTTCTTC. Supplemented by reference TRBV19 and TRBJ2-1, the full variable domain reads DGGITQSPKYLFRKEGQNVTLSCEQNLNHDAMYWYRQDPGQGLRLIYYSQIVNDFQKGDIAEGYSVSREKKESFPLTVTSAQKNPTAFYLCASSKGPRMTSSYNEQFFGPGTRLTVL.